Detailed here is one T cell receptor (beta chain). Antigen: not known. These data come from a study of T cell responses to AZD1222 COVID-19 vaccine. Findings and caveats of the study: Clonal diversity was possibly underestimated; the donors were predominantly white British and more often female.

Germline V gene lookup returns CDR1 GTSNPN and CDR2 SVGIG (reference sequence). The CDR3 extends over 13 amino acids. V gave up 8 bases and J gave up 0 bases, with 8 bases separating them. TCRdb's copy holds only in-frame clones and misses some; the assay was immunoSEQ multiplex PCR. The data hold about 150,000 clones, with roughly 91% observed a single time. This sequence joins TRBV30 and TRBJ1-6; no definite D call. This sample comprised peripheral blood, obtained on day 0 of AZD1222 vaccination. This receptor was obtained from an adult in good health. CDR3 region: CARSDSYNSPLHF. The CDR3 DNA sequence: TGTGCCCGATCAGACTCCTATAATTCACCCCTCCACTTT. The full variable domain, its missing parts supplied by reference TRBV30 and TRBJ1-6, is SQTIHQWPATLVQPVGSPLSLECTVEGTSNPNLYWYRQAAGRGLQLLFYSVGIGQISSEVPQNLSASRPQDRQFILSSKKLLLSDSGFYLCARSDSYNSPLHFGNGTRLTVT.